This entry features one T cell receptor (beta chain) sequence. This sample stems from a study of shared T cell receptors in the human thymus. TCRdb's table, derived via immunoSEQ multiplex PCR, lists solely in-frame clones and lacks some. The data show hundreds of thousands of clones, 95% seen once. Sequenced: thymocytes. The sequence came from a human donor.

DNA of the CDR3: TGTGCCAGCAGCTTAACAGGGGCCCCCCCCGGAGAACTGTTTTTT. Amino acid sequence: CASSLTGAPPGELFF. The V and J genes are TRBV7-9 and TRBJ1-4, with 7 bases matching TRBD1. The CDR3 covers 15 residues. With 2 bases clipped from V and 12 bases from J, the junction kept 12 bases outside the gene matches. Germline V CDR1 and CDR2: SEHNR, FQNEAQ (reference sequence).